This TCR beta chain was sequenced for a study of beta chain features in type 1 diabetes. The study, taken as a whole, reports: There was a possibility that cDNA sequencing over-represented cells with high TCR expression.

Trimming removed 4 bases at V and 1 base at J, with 12 bases between. Germline-derived CDR1 and CDR2 are SGDLS and YYNGEE. CDR3 length: 14 amino acids. Reverse transcribing all isolated RNA meant expressed TCRB transcripts were sequenced. Assay: immunoSEQ multiplex PCR; the TCRdb copy retains only in-frame clones and omits some. Found here are about 250,000 clones, around an eighth of them singletons; the top ten hold about 0.024%. A remark on this clone: The target antigen is unknown.

The V call is TRBV9, the J call TRBJ2-7; no firm D call. The receptor's source is a woman aged 40 to 50 in good health. Sequencing was carried out using naive CD4+ T cells from blood. For the CDR3, the DNA is TGTGCCAGCAGCCCCAGGCTGCAGTCCTACGAGCAGTACTTC. It is translated as CASSPRLQSYEQYF.